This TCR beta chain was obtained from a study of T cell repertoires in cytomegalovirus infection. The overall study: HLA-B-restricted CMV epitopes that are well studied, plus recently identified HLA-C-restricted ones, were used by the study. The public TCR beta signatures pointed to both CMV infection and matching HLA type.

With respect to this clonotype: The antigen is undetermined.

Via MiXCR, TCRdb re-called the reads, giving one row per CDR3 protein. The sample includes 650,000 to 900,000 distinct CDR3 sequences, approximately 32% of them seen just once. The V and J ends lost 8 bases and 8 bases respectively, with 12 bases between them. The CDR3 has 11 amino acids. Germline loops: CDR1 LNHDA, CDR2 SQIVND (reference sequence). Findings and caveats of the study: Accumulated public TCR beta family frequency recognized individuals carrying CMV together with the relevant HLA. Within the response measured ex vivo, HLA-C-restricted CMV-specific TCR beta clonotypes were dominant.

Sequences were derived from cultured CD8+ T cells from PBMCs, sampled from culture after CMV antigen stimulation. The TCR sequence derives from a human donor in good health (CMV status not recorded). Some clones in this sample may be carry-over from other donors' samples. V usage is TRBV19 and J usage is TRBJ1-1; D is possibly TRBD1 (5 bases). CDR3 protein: CASGAYMEAFF. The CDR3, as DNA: TGTGCCAGTGGGGCTTACATGGAAGCTTTCTTT.